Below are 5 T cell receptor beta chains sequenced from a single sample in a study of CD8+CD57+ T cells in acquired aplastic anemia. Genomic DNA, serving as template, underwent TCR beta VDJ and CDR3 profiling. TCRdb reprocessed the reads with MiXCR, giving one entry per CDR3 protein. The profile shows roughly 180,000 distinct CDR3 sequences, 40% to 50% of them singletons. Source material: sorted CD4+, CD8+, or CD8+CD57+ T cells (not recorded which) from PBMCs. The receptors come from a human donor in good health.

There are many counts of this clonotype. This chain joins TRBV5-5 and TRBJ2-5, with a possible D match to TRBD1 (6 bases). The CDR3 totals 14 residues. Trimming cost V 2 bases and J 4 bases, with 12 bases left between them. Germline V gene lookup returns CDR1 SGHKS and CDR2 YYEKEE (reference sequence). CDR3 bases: TGTGCCAGCAGCTTAGGACAGCCAGGAGAGACCCAGTACTTC. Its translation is CASSLGQPGETQYF. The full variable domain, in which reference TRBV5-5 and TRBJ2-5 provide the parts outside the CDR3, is DAGVTQSPTHLIKTRGQQVTLRCSPISGHKSVSWYQQVLGQGPQFIFQYYEKEERGRGNFPDRFSARQFPNYSSELNVNALLLGDSALYLCASSLGQPGETQYFGPGTRLLVL.

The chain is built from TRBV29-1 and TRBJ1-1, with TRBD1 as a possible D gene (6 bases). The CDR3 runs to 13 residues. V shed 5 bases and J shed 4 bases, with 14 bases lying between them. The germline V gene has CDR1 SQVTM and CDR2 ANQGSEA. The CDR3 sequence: CSVRGGRFTEAFF. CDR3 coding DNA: TGCAGCGTTCGGGGGGGGCGGTTCACTGAAGCTTTCTTT.

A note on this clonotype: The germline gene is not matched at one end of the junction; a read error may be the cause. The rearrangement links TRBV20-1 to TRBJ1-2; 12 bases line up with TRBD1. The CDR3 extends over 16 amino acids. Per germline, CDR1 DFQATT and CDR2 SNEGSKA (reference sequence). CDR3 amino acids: CSARDLGTGGIYGYAF. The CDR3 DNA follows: TGCAGTGCTAGAGATCTTGGGACAGGGGGCATCTATGGCTACGCCTTC.

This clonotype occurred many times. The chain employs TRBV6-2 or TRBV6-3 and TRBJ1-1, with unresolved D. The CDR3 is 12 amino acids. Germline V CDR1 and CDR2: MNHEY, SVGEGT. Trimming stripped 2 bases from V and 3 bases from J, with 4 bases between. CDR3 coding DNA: TGTGCCAGCAGTTACGGGGACACTGAAGCTTTCTTT. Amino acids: CASSYGDTEAFF.

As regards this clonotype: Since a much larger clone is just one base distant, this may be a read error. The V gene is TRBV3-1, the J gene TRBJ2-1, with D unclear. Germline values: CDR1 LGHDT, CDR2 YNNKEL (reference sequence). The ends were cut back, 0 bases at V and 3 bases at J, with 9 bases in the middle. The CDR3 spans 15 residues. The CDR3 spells CASSQEETNYNEQFF. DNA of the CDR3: TGTGCCAGCAGCCAAGAGGAAACTAACTACAATGAGCAGTTCTTC.